Below are 25 T cell receptor beta chains sequenced from a single sample in a study of T cells in placental villitis. This was the immunoSEQ v4 assay. Profiling relied on immunoSEQ multiplex PCR, and the TCRdb table lists in-frame clones only, not all of them. The sample consists of about 3,200 clones, about 75% of them appearing once. The sample consisted of placental tissue containing maternal and fetal cells. The origin of the receptors is a human patient with infectious villitis; the placental T cells may come from both mother and fetus.

This clone is classed as large. This sequence joins TRBV19 and TRBJ1-1; the D gene is possibly TRBD1 (6 bases). V shed 4 bases and J shed 4 bases, with 13 bases lying between them. The germline V gene encodes CDR1 LNHDA and CDR2 SQIVND (reference sequence). The CDR3 extends over 14 amino acids. The CDR3 reads CASSSHNRVTEAFF. The CDR3 DNA reads as TGTGCCAGTAGTAGCCACAACAGGGTCACTGAAGCTTTCTTT. Drawing the rest from reference TRBV19 and TRBJ1-1, the complete variable domain is DGGITQSPKYLFRKEGQNVTLSCEQNLNHDAMYWYRQDPGQGLRLIYYSQIVNDFQKGDIAEGYSVSREKKESFPLTVTSAQKNPTAFYLCASSSHNRVTEAFFGQGTRLTVV.

This chain connects TRBV7-3 to TRBJ2-3, with a weak D call TRBD1 (6 bases). The ends were cut back, 4 bases at V and 4 bases at J, with 15 bases in the middle. The length of the CDR3 is 15 residues. The germline CDR1 and CDR2 sequences are SGHTA and FQGTGA. The CDR3 bases are TGTGCCAGCAGCTCCAGGGGAGCCTTCGCAGATACGCAGTATTTT. Protein product: CASSSRGAFADTQYF.

This clone was counted between two and nine times. V is TRBV6-1 and J is TRBJ2-7; a weak D match, TRBD1 (6 bases). This CDR3 is 16 amino acids long. Germline V gives CDR1 MNHNS, CDR2 SASEGT. V was cut by 2 bases and J by 0 bases, with 14 bases left in between. CDR3 nucleotide sequence: TGTGCCAGCAGTGAACAACACAGGGAGCCCTCCTACGAGCAGTACTTC. Its translation: CASSEQHREPSYEQYF.

CDR3 sequence: CASSLAAISGGEDTQYF. The CDR3, as DNA: TGTGCCAGCAGCTTAGCGGCGATAAGCGGGGGGGAAGATACGCAGTATTTT. The chain couples TRBV7-6 to TRBJ2-3, with TRBD2 matching over 10 bases. The CDR3 runs 17 residues. Germline V gene sequence: CDR1 SGHVS, CDR2 FNYEAQ. V shed 0 bases and J 5 bases; nucleotides not matched to a gene: 8.

Only a few counts were recorded for this clone. V is TRBV5-1 and J is TRBJ1-2; D may be TRBD1 (6 bases). V was clipped by 2 bases and J by 8 bases, with 16 bases between them. This CDR3 contains 14 residues. From germline, CDR1 is SGHRS and CDR2 YFSETQ. Written as DNA, the CDR3 is TGCGCCAGCAGCTTCGTGGGGACAACCGACGGCTACACCTTC. It specifies CASSFVGTTDGYTF.

This clone was counted only a few times. The J gene is TRBJ1-1, the V gene TRBV12-3 or TRBV12-4; no reliable D call. The V and J ends lost 3 bases and 4 bases respectively, with 9 bases between them. This CDR3 has 13 amino acids. The CDR3 DNA follows: TGTGCCAGCAGTTTGATGTACGGCACTGAAGCTTTCTTT. This translates into CASSLMYGTEAFF.

The chain uses TRBV9 and TRBJ2-5; no definite D call. Germline V gene data show CDR1 as SGDLS and CDR2 as YYNGEE. The CDR3 has 13 residues. Trimming removed 1 base at V and 4 bases at J, with 8 bases between. The CDR3 here is CASSVQVGETQYF. As DNA, the CDR3 is TGTGCCAGCAGCGTACAGGTCGGAGAGACCCAGTACTTC.

The rearrangement links TRBV6-4 to TRBJ2-6, with a tentative D call TRBD1 (5 bases). CDR1 is MRHNA and CDR2 is SNTAGT in the germline V gene. The germline V and J ends were trimmed by 6 bases and 0 bases, with 9 bases remaining between them. This CDR3 region has 15 residues. The CDR3, as DNA: TGTGCCAGCAGCTCCGACAGCTCTGGGGCCAACGTCCTGACTTTC. Protein: CASSSDSSGANVLTF.

The chain employs TRBV6-5 and TRBJ1-2, with a possible D match to TRBD1 (5 bases). Trimming removed 2 bases at V and 2 bases at J, with 6 bases between. This CDR3 spans 13 amino acids. The germline CDR1 and CDR2 sequences are MNHEY and SVGAGI. The CDR3 region is CASSYDSNYGYTF. CDR3 coding DNA: TGTGCCAGCAGTTACGACAGCAACTATGGCTACACCTTC.

For this clone: A much larger clone lies one base from this, so it may be a read error. The same CDR3 arises from other DNA sequences in this sample as well. The V gene is TRBV19, the J gene TRBJ1-5; D ambiguous. From germline, CDR1 is LNHDA and CDR2 SQIVND (reference sequence). There are 15 residues in the CDR3. CDR3 sequence reads: CASSMRIYSNQPQHF. The CDR3 DNA follows: TGTGCCAGTAGTATGCGGATCTATAGCAATCAGCCTCAGCATTTT.

Of note for this clone: Different DNA sequences within this sample yield the same CDR3. This rearrangement joins TRBV9 to TRBJ2-3; D is unresolved. The V end lost 0 bases, the J end lost 7 bases, and 12 bases lay between the germline ends. Germline-derived CDR1 and CDR2 are SGDLS and YYNGEE. The CDR3 runs to 14 residues. The chain's CDR3 is CASSVGSEDNTQYF. The CDR3 DNA reads as TGTGCCAGCAGCGTAGGAAGCGAGGATAATACGCAGTATTTT.

This clone was observed a handful of times. The sample carries other DNA sequences with the same CDR3. CDR3 sequence reads: CASSPTGGAYNSPLHF. CDR3 DNA: TGTGCCAGCAGTCCGACAGGGGGCGCCTATAATTCACCCCTCCACTTT. The V call is TRBV5-4, the J call TRBJ1-6; the match to TRBD1 covers 10 bases. Germline V gene sequence: CDR1 SGHNT, CDR2 YYREEE (reference sequence). The CDR3 spans 16 residues. The trim removed 5 bases at V and 2 bases at J, leaving 4 bases unmatched.

The V gene is TRBV5-1, the J gene TRBJ1-2, with 7 bases fitting TRBD1. The V segment lost 0 bases and the J segment 10 bases; nucleotides outside the gene matches: 3. The CDR3 totals 12 residues. The germline CDR1 and CDR2 sequences are SGHRS and YFSETQ. The CDR3 here is CASSLGDRDYTF. The CDR3 DNA reads TGCGCCAGCAGCTTGGGGGACAGAGACTACACCTTC.

The chain links TRBV5-5 to TRBJ2-7; 10 bases are shared with TRBD2. The junction had 5 bases not matched to a gene; V was cut back by 2 bases and J by 3 bases. Germline CDR1 is SGHKS and CDR2 is YYEKEE (reference sequence). CDR3 length: 15 residues. The CDR3 loop reads CASSLVASGSYEQYF. The DNA for the CDR3 is TGTGCCAGCAGCTTAGTTGCTAGCGGGAGCTACGAGCAGTACTTC.

The CDR3 region has the DNA TGCGCCAGCAGCTTGATGACAGGGGGGTCCTACGAGCAGTACTTC. Amino acid sequence: CASSLMTGGSYEQYF. The chain has TRBV5-1 and TRBJ2-7; 9 bases fit TRBD1. Germline values: CDR1 SGHRS, CDR2 YFSETQ. The CDR3 loop spans 15 amino acids. With V trimmed by 1 base and J by 1 base, 3 bases remained unmatched.

The CDR3: CASSLVGGGPYNEQFF. CDR3 coding DNA: TGTGCCAGCAGCTTGGTAGGTGGGGGACCCTACAATGAGCAGTTCTTC. The gene calls are TRBV5-5 and TRBJ2-1; D is possibly TRBD1 or TRBD2 (5 bases each). The CDR3 extends over 16 amino acids. Germline lookup yields CDR1 SGHKS and CDR2 YYEKEE (reference sequence). V lost 0 bases and J 2 bases, leaving 12 bases between the germline ends.

The chain uses TRBV19 and TRBJ2-1, with D possibly TRBD2 on 7 matching bases. Trimming removed 5 bases at V and 2 bases at J, with 10 bases between. CDR1 is LNHDA, CDR2 SQIVND, per germline (reference sequence). There are 14 residues in the CDR3. CDR3 DNA: TGTGCCAGTAGTCGGGGGGCTACCTACAATGAGCAGTTCTTC. Its translation is CASSRGATYNEQFF.

The rearrangement uses TRBV12-5 and TRBJ2-7; possibly TRBD1 for D (6 bases). The CDR3 consists of 12 residues. Trimming took off 6 bases at V and 0 bases at J, with 6 bases between the two ends. Looked up from germline, CDR1 is LGHNT and CDR2 is FRNRAP. The CDR3 DNA follows: TGTGCTAGTGGGGACAGCTCCTACGAGCAGTACTTC. It yields the protein CASGDSSYEQYF.

The V gene is TRBV12-1, the J gene TRBJ2-1. TRBV12-1 is a pseudogene locus. The CDR3 runs 13 residues. CDR3 DNA: TGTGCCAGCAGCTCGGACGCGTCGAGTGAGCAGTTCTTC. This translates into CASSSDASSEQFF.

This sequence joins TRBV29-1 and TRBJ1-2; no clear D. Germline-derived CDR1 and CDR2 are SQVTM and ANQGSEA. The CDR3 has 13 residues. V was shortened by 0 bases and J by 2 bases, with 7 bases between the two germline ends. For the CDR3, the DNA is TGCAGCGTTGAAGACAAATCCAACTATGGCTACACCTTC. Protein: CSVEDKSNYGYTF.

This clone has just a few counts. The chain has TRBV6-5 and TRBJ1-2, with 8 bases that match TRBD1. This CDR3 comprises 13 residues. Germline V gene data show CDR1 as MNHEY and CDR2 as SVGAGI. The J segment lost 4 bases and the V segment lost 6 bases, leaving 4 bases of the junction unmatched. The CDR3, as DNA: TGTGCCAGCAGCGATGGACAGGGCTATGGCTACACCTTC. This sequence encodes CASSDGQGYGYTF.

This clone appeared a few times. The identical CDR3 is also encoded by other nucleotide sequences in the sample. This chain uses TRBV5-4 with TRBJ1-5; D is unresolved. This CDR3 is built from 13 residues. CDR1 is SGHNT and CDR2 is YYREEE in the germline V gene (reference sequence). The germline V and J ends were trimmed by 0 bases and 7 bases, with 8 bases remaining between them. CDR3 nucleotide sequence: TGTGCCAGCAGCTTGGAAGGGTTACAGCCCCAGCATTTT. Protein sequence: CASSLEGLQPQHF.

The V call is TRBV5-1, the J call TRBJ1-5; no definite D call. This CDR3 region has 12 residues. The V end lost 0 bases, the J end lost 7 bases, and 5 bases lay between the germline ends. Looked up from germline, CDR1 is SGHRS and CDR2 is YFSETQ. CDR3: CASSLAGQPQHF. CDR3 in DNA: TGCGCCAGCAGCTTGGCAGGACAGCCCCAGCATTTT.

J is TRBJ1-4 and V is TRBV6-4; D gene ambiguous. The V end lost 2 bases, the J end lost 5 bases, and 6 bases lay between the germline ends. This CDR3 comprises 13 residues. Per the germline V gene, CDR1 is MRHNA and CDR2 is SNTAGT. The CDR3 is CASSDRPNEKLFF. CDR3 coding DNA: TGTGCCAGCAGTGACAGACCGAATGAAAAACTGTTTTTT.

The genes are TRBV9 and TRBJ1-6, with D possibly matching TRBD1 (6 bases). The CDR3 runs 16 residues. Trimming shortened V by 4 bases and J by 6 bases, and 17 bases separated the two germline ends. In germline, CDR1 is SGDLS, CDR2 YYNGEE. The DNA of the CDR3 is TGTGCCAGCAGCCCTCGACAGGTTTTTGGTAATTCACCCCTCCACTTT. Its protein is CASSPRQVFGNSPLHF.